Reported below is one T cell receptor beta chain. This sample stems from a study of blood T cell repertoires in COVID-19. Overall study: The samples span acute and convalescent COVID-19 from the United States, Italy and Spain.

The authors' processing: Amplification of reference gene primers provided the estimated nucleated cell counts. The protocol was immunoSEQ multiplex PCR, while the TCRdb copy is restricted to in-frame clones and leaves out a portion. Clone size and V and J calls were adopted from that table, with D and trimming inferred from the DNA. The sample records some 200,000 clones, about 90% being singletons. In germline, CDR1 is SGHNT, CDR2 YYREEE (reference sequence). This CDR3 is 15 amino acids long. J lost 5 bases, V lost 2 bases, and 8 bases had no gene match. What was sequenced was peripheral blood. The clonotype originates from a young man with acute or convalescent COVID-19. This chain uses TRBV5-4 with TRBJ2-5; 8 bases map to TRBD2. The CDR3 DNA sequence: TGTGCCAGCAGCTTCCGGGGGGGGCCGGCGGAGACCCAGTACTTC. It yields the protein CASSFRGGPAETQYF.